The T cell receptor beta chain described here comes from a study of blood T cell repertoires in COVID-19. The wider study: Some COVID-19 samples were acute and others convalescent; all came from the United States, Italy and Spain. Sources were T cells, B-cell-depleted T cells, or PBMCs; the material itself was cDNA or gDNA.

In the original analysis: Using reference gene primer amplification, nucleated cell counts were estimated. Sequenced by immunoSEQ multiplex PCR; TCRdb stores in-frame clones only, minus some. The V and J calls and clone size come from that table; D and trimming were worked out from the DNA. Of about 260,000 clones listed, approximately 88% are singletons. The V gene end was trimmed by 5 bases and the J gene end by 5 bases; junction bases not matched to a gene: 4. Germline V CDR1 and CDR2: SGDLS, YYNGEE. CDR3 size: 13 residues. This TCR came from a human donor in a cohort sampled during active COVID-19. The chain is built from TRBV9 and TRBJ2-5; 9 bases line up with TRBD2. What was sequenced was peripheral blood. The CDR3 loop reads CASRASGTETQYF. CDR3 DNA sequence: TGTGCCAGCAGGGCTAGCGGGACGGAGACCCAGTACTTC.